Presented here are 18 T cell receptor beta chains from one specimen sequenced in a study of graft-versus-host responses after intestinal transplantation. Some clones are missing from TCRdb's copy, which holds only in-frame ones; the method was immunoSEQ multiplex PCR. The sample consists of approximately 60,000 clones, 75% to 90% of them appearing once. Processing was applied to graft tissue in order to liberate intraepithelial and lamina propria lymphocytes. The material sequenced was ileum tissue, taken less than 400 days after transplant. The receptors originated from a human patient who received an intestinal transplant, so some T cells may come from the graft donor.

The chain has TRBV28 and TRBJ2-5, with TRBD1 matching 8 bases. V trimming: 6 bases; J trimming: 5 bases; junction bases outside the gene matches: 8. Germline values: CDR1 MDHEN, CDR2 SYDVKM. The CDR3 is 14 residues long. In DNA form, the CDR3 reads TGTGCCAGCAGCTCAGCGGACAGGGACGAGACCCAGTACTTC. It translates to CASSSADRDETQYF.

The sample holds a few counts of this clone. The chain carries TRBV11-2 and TRBJ2-5, with D hard to call. CDR3 length equals 12 residues. From germline, CDR1 is SGHAT and CDR2 FQNNGV. With 2 bases removed from V and 5 bases from J, the gap between germline ends came to 6 bases. The CDR3 bases are TGTGCCAGCAGCTTATGGTCGGAGACCCAGTACTTC. Translation: CASSLWSETQYF.

CDR3 loop: CASSLAGNGEQFF. The CDR3 nucleotides read TGTGCCAGCAGCTTAGCGGGGAACGGTGAGCAGTTCTTC. V gene TRBV7-7 combines with J gene TRBJ2-1, with no clear D. Trimming took 0 bases from V and 9 from J, leaving 9 bases between them. Per the germline V gene, CDR1 is SSHAT and CDR2 is FNYEAQ (reference sequence). This CDR3 has 13 residues.

The chain has TRBV9 and TRBJ2-3, with a possible D match to TRBD2 (6 bases). V was cut by 4 bases and J by 2 bases, with 11 bases left in between. The CDR3 runs to 14 residues. Germline CDR1 SGDLS, CDR2 YYNGEE. Written as DNA, the CDR3 is TGTGCCAGCAGCCCCGGGGACTCCACAGATACGCAGTATTTT. Its protein is CASSPGDSTDTQYF.

This chain uses TRBV5-1 with TRBJ2-1, with TRBD1 matching 8 bases. Germline CDR1 SGHRS, CDR2 YFSETQ. The V segment lost 2 bases and the J segment 6 bases; nucleotides outside the gene matches: 7. The CDR3 loop spans 15 amino acids. CDR3 in amino acids: CASSFGDRSVNEQFF. As DNA, the CDR3 is TGCGCCAGCAGCTTCGGGGACAGGTCAGTCAATGAGCAGTTCTTC.

The chain combines TRBV2 with TRBJ1-5; D remains ambiguous. The CDR3 is made up of 16 amino acids. Trimming pared 5 bases from V and 6 bases from J, leaving 20 bases between. Germline CDR1 and CDR2: SNHLY and FYNNEI. The CDR3 region has the DNA TGTGCCAGCAGTCTATGGCTCGCTCTCGGGATTCAGCCCCAGCATTTT. It translates to CASSLWLALGIQPQHF.

This chain uses TRBV6-1 with TRBJ1-3, with D hard to call. Germline V gene sequence: CDR1 MNHNS, CDR2 SASEGT. The CDR3 consists of 14 residues. The germline V and J ends were trimmed by 4 bases and 0 bases, with 7 bases remaining between them. The CDR3 sequence is CASSATVSGNTIYF. The DNA of the CDR3 is TGTGCCAGCAGTGCTACAGTCTCTGGAAACACCATATATTTT.

The chain couples TRBV4-1 to TRBJ2-6; a weak D match, TRBD1 (6 bases). CDR3 length equals 19 residues. Per the germline V gene, CDR1 is MGHRA and CDR2 is YSYEKL. The germline V and J ends were trimmed by 3 bases and 2 bases, with 20 bases remaining between them. This CDR3 is CASSQADTPQGTGANVLTF. As DNA, the CDR3 is TGCGCCAGCAGCCAGGCAGACACCCCACAGGGTACTGGGGCCAACGTCCTGACTTTC.

This clone was picked up a small number of times. The chain joins TRBV7-6 to TRBJ2-3; D might be TRBD1 (6 bases). With 5 bases removed from V and 5 bases from J, the gap between germline ends came to 11 bases. CDR3 length equals 13 residues. Per germline, CDR1 SGHVS and CDR2 FNYEAQ. This CDR3 is CASSGAGEDTQYF. The CDR3 DNA is TGTGCCAGCAGCGGCGCAGGGGAAGATACGCAGTATTTT. The whole variable domain, filled in from reference TRBV7-6 and TRBJ2-3, reads GAGVSQSPRYKVTKRGQDVALRCDPISGHVSLYWYRQALGQGPEFLTYFNYEAQQDKSGLPNDRFSAERPEGSISTLTIQRTEQRDSAMYRCASSGAGEDTQYFGPGTRLTVL.

The chain has TRBV5-5 and TRBJ2-3; D uncertain. Germline assignment: CDR1 SGHKS and CDR2 YYEKEE (reference sequence). The CDR3 runs to 15 residues. Trimming shortened V by 0 bases and J by 4 bases, and 12 bases separated the two germline ends. CDR3 sequence (DNA): TGTGCCAGCAGCTTGGCCGGGCAGGTAGCAGATACGCAGTATTTT. Its translation is CASSLAGQVADTQYF.

The DNA for the CDR3 is TGTGCCAGCAGCAGACTAGCGGGAGGAAATGAGCAGTTCTTC. As protein: CASSRLAGGNEQFF. J is TRBJ2-1 and V is TRBV6-5; TRBD2 aligns across 13 bases. With V trimmed by 6 bases and J by 7 bases, 3 bases remained unmatched. The CDR3 consists of 14 residues. The germline V gene has CDR1 MNHEY and CDR2 SVGAGI.

As regards this clone: One end of the junction varies from germline; a read error may be responsible. The chain recombines TRBV2 with TRBJ2-1, with TRBD1 matching 7 bases. The CDR3 is 11 amino acids. CDR1 and CDR2 from the germline V gene are SNHLY and FYNNEI. CDR3 region: CAAQRDSEKFF. The DNA for the CDR3 is TGTGCCGCCCAGAGGGACAGTGAGAAGTTCTTC.

The chain links TRBV28 to TRBJ2-7; D is uncertain. Between the trimmed V and J ends, which lost 4 bases and 2 bases, there was a span of 6 bases. From germline, CDR1 is MDHEN and CDR2 SYDVKM. This CDR3 is built from 12 residues. The CDR3 sequence: CASSYGTYEQYF. DNA for the CDR3: TGTGCCAGCAGTTACGGAACCTACGAGCAGTACTTC.

This chain links TRBV28 with TRBJ2-5; TRBD1 matches 8 bases. In germline, CDR1 is MDHEN, CDR2 SYDVKM. The CDR3 has 15 amino acids. V lost 5 bases to trimming and J lost 1 base; unmatched junction nucleotides: 6. The CDR3 nucleotides are TGTGCCAGCAGTCCAATACAGGGGGGCCAAGAGACCCAGTACTTC. Protein sequence: CASSPIQGGQETQYF.

The chain couples TRBV10-3 to TRBJ1-2; D is ambiguous. V shed 0 bases and J shed 8 bases, with 16 bases lying between them. This CDR3 spans 15 amino acids. Germline lookup yields CDR1 ENHRY and CDR2 SYGVKD. CDR3 loop: CAISESIRDLYGYTF. CDR3 coding DNA: TGTGCCATCAGTGAGTCGATTCGGGATCTCTACGGCTACACCTTC.

This chain uses TRBV21-1 with TRBJ2-7; the table's D call of TRBD1 was not tested on the DNA. TRBV21-1 constitutes a pseudogene. This CDR3 spans 11 amino acids. The chain's CDR3 is CASSFTYEQYF. In DNA form, the CDR3 reads TGTGCCAGCAGCTTCACCTACGAGCAGTACTTC.

The V call is TRBV11-2, the J call TRBJ1-2, with 7 bases matching TRBD1. The CDR3 sequence is 14 residues long. Trimming took 4 bases from V and 2 from J; bases not matched to a gene: 4. From germline, CDR1 is SGHAT and CDR2 FQNNGV. The CDR3 spells CASSSGQANYGYTF. As DNA, the CDR3 is TGTGCCAGCAGCTCTGGACAGGCGAACTATGGCTACACCTTC.

The chain couples TRBV5-1 to TRBJ2-7, with 11 bases identical to TRBD1. Germline loops: CDR1 SGHRS, CDR2 YFSETQ. Germline trimming cut 3 bases from V and 7 bases from J; bases unmatched to any gene: 3. The CDR3 extends over 13 amino acids. The CDR3 spells CASSSDRGQEQYF. CDR3 sequence (DNA): TGCGCCAGCAGCTCGGACAGGGGGCAAGAGCAGTACTTC.